This T cell receptor beta chain was observed in a study of response to subunit inactivated influenza vaccine. TCRdb recomputed calls from the RT-PCR reads with MiXCR, one row per CDR3 protein. The sample yields just under 550,000 distinct CDR3 sequences, 20% to 25% seen once. Another study also made use of these data, one on T cells expressing NK-cell markers. As reported in that work: Scientists made TCR beta cDNA using 5'RACE template switching with UMIs.

Sequencing was performed on CD4+ T cells sorted from PBMCs, taken 11 to 12 days after vaccination. This sequence was found in a man aged 50 to 60 who received an inactivated influenza vaccine.

As DNA, the CDR3 is TGTGCCAGTAGTATCCCCCCCTCGTTCGGCAATCAGCCCCAGCATTTT. This gives the protein CASSIPPSFGNQPQHF. This rearrangement joins TRBV19 to TRBJ1-5, with no clear D. CDR1 is LNHDA, CDR2 SQIVND, per germline (reference sequence). The CDR3 has 16 residues. Trimming left V 3 bases short and J 2 bases short, with 14 bases between.